Listed below are T cell receptor beta chains from one sample, sequenced in a study of T cells after posttransplantation cyclophosphamide. The data were produced by immunoSEQ multiplex PCR, yet TCRdb's version contains in-frame clones alone and is incomplete. In the table there are about 22,000 clones, 73% of which are singletons. Sequencing used memory CD4+ T cells sorted from PBMCs. The receptors derive from a woman between 55 and 75 years old in good health, CMV-negative, and a related stem cell transplant donor. Each CDR3 is given with its conserved first and last residue. Each record gives: clone size, V gene, J gene, D gene, CDR3 DNA, CDR3 protein. The D gene is left open where the match is weak. Not all rows give a size; the values are once, few, many and, for expanded clones, a class.

clone_size: .
v_call: TRBV6-5
j_call: TRBJ2-7
d_call: TRBD1
cdr3_nt: TGTGCCAGCAGTGGACAGGGCAACGAGCAGTACTTC
cdr3_aa: CASSGQGNEQYF

clone_size: .
v_call: TRBV7-3
j_call: TRBJ2-7
d_call: TRBD1
cdr3_nt: TGTGCCAGCAGCACGGACAGGGACCACGAGCAGTACTTC
cdr3_aa: CASSTDRDHEQYF

clone_size: .
v_call: TRBV19
j_call: TRBJ1-2
d_call: .
cdr3_nt: TGTGCCAGTAGTATGCAGGGGTACTATGGCTACACCTTC
cdr3_aa: CASSMQGYYGYTF

clone_size: .
v_call: TRBV5-6
j_call: TRBJ2-7
d_call: .
cdr3_nt: TGTGCCAGCAGTCGACCCGTAACGGGAGAGCAGTACTTC
cdr3_aa: CASSRPVTGEQYF

clone_size: .
v_call: TRBV7-2
j_call: TRBJ2-3
d_call: TRBD2
cdr3_nt: TGTGCCAGCAGCCTACGACTAGCGGGGACTAGCACAGATACGCAGTATTTT
cdr3_aa: CASSLRLAGTSTDTQYF

clone_size: few
v_call: TRBV5-1
j_call: TRBJ1-1
d_call: .
cdr3_nt: TGCGCCAGCCAAGCGGGGGGACTGAACACTGAAGCTTTCTTT
cdr3_aa: CASQAGGLNTEAFF

clone_size: .
v_call: TRBV19
j_call: TRBJ1-6
d_call: .
cdr3_nt: TGTGCCAGTAGTAGGGGCTTCGACTCACCCCTCCACTTT
cdr3_aa: CASSRGFDSPLHF

clone_size: .
v_call: TRBV25-1
j_call: TRBJ1-1
d_call: .
cdr3_nt: TGTGCCAGCAGTGAATCCCTGACAGTGAACACTGAAGCTTTCTTT
cdr3_aa: CASSESLTVNTEAFF

clone_size: few
v_call: TRBV6-1
j_call: TRBJ1-6
d_call: .
cdr3_nt: TGTGCCAGCAGTACTTTGGGAGGCAATTCACCCCTCCACTTT
cdr3_aa: CASSTLGGNSPLHF

clone_size: .
v_call: TRBV7-9
j_call: TRBJ2-5
d_call: .
cdr3_nt: TGTGCCAGCAGCTTCGAGGGCCGTAAGAGCGAGACCCAGTACTTC
cdr3_aa: CASSFEGRKSETQYF

clone_size: .
v_call: TRBV4-1
j_call: TRBJ2-7
d_call: TRBD1
cdr3_nt: TGCGCCAGCCAAGGACAGGGGGGCTCCTACGAGCAGTACTTC
cdr3_aa: CASQGQGGSYEQYF

clone_size: .
v_call: TRBV7-2
j_call: TRBJ2-3
d_call: TRBD2
cdr3_nt: TGTGCCAGCAGCCTGAATAGCGGGGGGGCGGGAGATACGCAGTATTTT
cdr3_aa: CASSLNSGGAGDTQYF

clone_size: .
v_call: TRBV9
j_call: TRBJ2-7
d_call: TRBD2
cdr3_nt: TGTGCCAGCAGCCCCGGTCCGGGGACTAGCCTCTCCTACGAGCAGTACTTC
cdr3_aa: CASSPGPGTSLSYEQYF

clone_size: .
v_call: TRBV7-2
j_call: TRBJ2-7
d_call: TRBD2
cdr3_nt: TGTGCCAGCAGCTTAGGGGGACTAGCGAGCGAGCAGTACTTC
cdr3_aa: CASSLGGLASEQYF

clone_size: .
v_call: TRBV9
j_call: TRBJ1-4
d_call: .
cdr3_nt: TGTGCCAGCAGCGTAGGCTCAGTAGAAAAACTGTTTTTT
cdr3_aa: CASSVGSVEKLFF

clone_size: medium-sized
v_call: TRBV5-6
j_call: TRBJ1-6
d_call: TRBD1
cdr3_nt: TGTGCCAGCAGCGTTTACCTTGGGACAGCTAATTCACCCCTCCACTTT
cdr3_aa: CASSVYLGTANSPLHF